This TCR beta chain was retrieved from a study of T cells after yellow fever vaccination (dated by TCRdb to between 2018 and 2021). Some background on the complete study: The SMART-Seq v4 Ultra Low Input RNA kit was used to prepare libraries from fractions with low cell numbers. Bulk TCR alpha and beta repertoires were sequenced longitudinally to track T-cell clones before and after primary and booster YFV17D yellow fever vaccination. Two healthy male donors, one aged 18 to 29 and one aged 30 to 40 years, made up the cohort. Blood was collected at multiple timepoints before and after primary and secondary immunization, and bulk PBMC replicates and cell subsets were isolated. Beyond this particular receptor, the publication reports: Computational filtering was required because FACS-sorted repertoires could contain abundant contaminating clonotypes from the bulk population. Most clones expanded after primary vaccination were re-detected after the booster (almost 97% of CD4 and roughly 87% of CD8), suggesting broad memory maintenance. Only a couple of donors were included in the study, so the extent to which the findings can be generalized is limited. The secondary T-cell response was found to be weaker but faster than the primary response, with a peak reached on day 5 rather than on day 15. A small fraction of clonotypes appeared in both the CD4 and CD8 compartments, likely as a result of convergent recombination.

The label giving this sample's treatment or condition can be read as: live attenuated yellow fever vaccine strain. A standard Ficoll-Paque protocol was used to isolate PBMCs from peripheral blood. Dynabeads CD4 and CD8 positive selection kits were used to isolate CD4 and CD8 T-cell fractions. TriZol was used to extract RNA from bulk PBMCs, CD4 and CD8 fractions, and dextramer-positive and dextramer-negative fractions. This clonotype appeared many times. This clone's antigen is unknown. No quality values exist for individual bases; no much larger clone is one base distant. The germline V gene sets CDR1 to SGHDN and CDR2 to FVKESK. The CDR3, cysteine through phenylalanine, is 14 amino acids long. Just the 42-base CDR3 DNA is kept, in frame starting at base 1. V lost 0 bases and J lost 4 bases; the stretch between them is 9 bases long. TCR cDNA was synthesized by 5'RACE template switching, through which a universal primer site and unique molecular identifiers were introduced. Priming of cDNA synthesis was performed from both the TCR alpha and TCR beta constant segments. Library amplification used two PCR steps, and the second PCR step added sample barcodes and sequencing adapters. Sequencing of libraries was performed on Illumina HiSeq 2500 (2x100 bp) or NovaSeq (2x150 bp). The original methods were these. Reads were demultiplexed and collapsed into UMI consensus sequences with MIGEC, and V(D)J alignment was performed with MiXCR. Using edgeR on replicate PBMC samples, clonotypes were called vaccine-responding if FDR was below 0.01 and the log2 fold change was above 5 up to day 15. CD4 or CD8 identity was assigned to each bulk clonotype according to whether the clonotype was present at higher abundance in the sequenced CD4 repertoire or the sequenced CD8 repertoire. The raw public data were reprocessed by TCRdb itself: fastp quality trimming at Q25, MiXCR clonotype calling, in-frame beta chains only. Records with the same CDR3 protein are collapsed into one entry carrying the most frequent genes and DNA. The V and J calls follow TCRdb's processing rather than the paper's. Here the sample has 120,000 to 150,000 distinct CDR3 sequences; 7.7% occur a single time. Less than 0.95% of the sample comes from the top ten.

The TCR originated in a man under 40 who received the YFV17D yellow fever vaccine. The receptor chain draws on TRBV14 and TRBJ1-2, with the D gene not confidently named. Sample: CD4+ T cells sorted from PBMCs, taken 5 days after the yellow fever booster vaccination. The CDR3 protein: CASSQDMGFYGYTF. The DNA sequence follows: TGTGCCAGCAGCCAAGATATGGGGTTCTATGGCTACACCTTC.